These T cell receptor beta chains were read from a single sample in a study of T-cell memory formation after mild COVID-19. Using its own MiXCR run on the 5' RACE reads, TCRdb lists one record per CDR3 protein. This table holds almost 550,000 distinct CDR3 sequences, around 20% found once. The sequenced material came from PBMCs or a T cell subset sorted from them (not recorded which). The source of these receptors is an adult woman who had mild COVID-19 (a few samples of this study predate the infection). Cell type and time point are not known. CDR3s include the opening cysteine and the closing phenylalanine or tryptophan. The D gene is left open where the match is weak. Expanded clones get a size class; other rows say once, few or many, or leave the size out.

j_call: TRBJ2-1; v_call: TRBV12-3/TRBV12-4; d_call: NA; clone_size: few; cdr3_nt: TGTGCCAGCAGTTTAGTCGCTAGTTGGTCTGAGCAGTTCTTC; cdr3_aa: CASSLVASWSEQFF
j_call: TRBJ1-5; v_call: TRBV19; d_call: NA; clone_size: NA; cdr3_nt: TGTGCCAGTAGTTCACCCCGAGCGGCGGGTAATCAGCCCCAGCATTTT; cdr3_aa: CASSSPRAAGNQPQHF
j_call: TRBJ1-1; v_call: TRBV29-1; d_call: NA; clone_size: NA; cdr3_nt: TGCAGCGTTGAACGGGTGGCAGCTTTCTTT; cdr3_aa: CSVERVAAFF
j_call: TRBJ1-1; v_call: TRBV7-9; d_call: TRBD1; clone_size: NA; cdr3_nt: TGTGCCAGCATCCAGGACAGGGACACTGAAGCTTTCTTT; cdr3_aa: CASIQDRDTEAFF
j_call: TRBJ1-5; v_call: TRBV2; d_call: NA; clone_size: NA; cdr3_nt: TGTGCCAGCAGAAGGGACTCCCCGGGGCCCCAGCATTTT; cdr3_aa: CASRRDSPGPQHF
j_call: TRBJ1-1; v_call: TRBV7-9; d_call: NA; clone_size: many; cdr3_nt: TGTGCCAGCAGCTTAGGAGGGAGCGATAACACTGAAGCTTTCTTT; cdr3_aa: CASSLGGSDNTEAFF
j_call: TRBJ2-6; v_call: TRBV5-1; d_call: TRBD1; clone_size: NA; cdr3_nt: TGCGCCAGCAGCGGGACAGGGTCTGGGGCCAACGTCCTGACTTTC; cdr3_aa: CASSGTGSGANVLTF
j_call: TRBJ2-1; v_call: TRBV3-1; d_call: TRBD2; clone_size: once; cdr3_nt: TGTGCCAGCAGCCAAGATGGGCCAGCGGGGGCCTACAATGAGCAGTTCTTC; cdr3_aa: CASSQDGPAGAYNEQFF
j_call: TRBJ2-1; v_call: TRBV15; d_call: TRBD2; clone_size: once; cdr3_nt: TGTGCCACCAGCAACTTGGGGGGGAGGACTTACAATGAGCAGTTCTTC; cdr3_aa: CATSNLGGRTYNEQFF
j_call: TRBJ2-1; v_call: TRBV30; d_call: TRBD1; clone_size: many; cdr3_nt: TGTGCCTGGATTGTCAGGGGGTACTACAATGAGCAGTTCTTC; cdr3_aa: CAWIVRGYYNEQFF
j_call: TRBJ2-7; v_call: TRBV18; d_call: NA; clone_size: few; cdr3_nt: TGTGCCAGCTCACGAGGGAGTAGCTCCTACGAGCAGTACTTC; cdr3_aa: CASSRGSSSYEQYF
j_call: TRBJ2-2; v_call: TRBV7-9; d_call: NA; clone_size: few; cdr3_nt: TGTGCCAGCAGCTTCTCGGTTAGTCTTGTCGGGGAGCTGTTTTTT; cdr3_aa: CASSFSVSLVGELFF
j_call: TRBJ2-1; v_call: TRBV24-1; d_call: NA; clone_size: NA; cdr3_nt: TGTGCCACCAGTGATACCTCAAGTGAGCAGTTCTTC; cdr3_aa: CATSDTSSEQFF
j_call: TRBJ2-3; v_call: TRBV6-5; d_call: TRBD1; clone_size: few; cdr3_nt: TGTGCCAGCAGGGGGGGGACAGGGAACACGCAGTATTTT; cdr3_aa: CASRGGTGNTQYF
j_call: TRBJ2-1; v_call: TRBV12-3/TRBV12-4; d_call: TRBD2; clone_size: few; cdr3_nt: TGTGCCAGCAGTTTAGGACAGGGACTAGCCTTTGAGCAGTTCTTC; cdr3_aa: CASSLGQGLAFEQFF
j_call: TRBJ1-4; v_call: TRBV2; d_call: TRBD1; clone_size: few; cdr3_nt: TGTGCCAGCAGTAGGGACAGGGACAAACTGTTTTTT; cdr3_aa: CASSRDRDKLFF
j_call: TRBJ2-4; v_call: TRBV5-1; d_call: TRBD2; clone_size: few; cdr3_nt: TGCGCCAGCAGCCCAGCCGTTAGCGGGTTCCCCACTAAAAACATTCAGTACTTC; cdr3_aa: CASSPAVSGFPTKNIQYF
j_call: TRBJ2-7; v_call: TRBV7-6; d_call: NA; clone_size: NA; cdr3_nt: TGTGCCAGCAGCTCGGAACGGGACTACGAGCAGTACTTC; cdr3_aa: CASSSERDYEQYF
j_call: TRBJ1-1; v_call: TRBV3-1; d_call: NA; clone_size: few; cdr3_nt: TGTGCCAGCAGCCAGGGGACTGACATGAACACTGAAGCTTTCTTT; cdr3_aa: CASSQGTDMNTEAFF
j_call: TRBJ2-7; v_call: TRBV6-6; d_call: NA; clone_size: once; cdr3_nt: TGTGCCAGCAGTACCCGGGACTTCTCCTACGAGCAGTACTTC; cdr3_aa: CASSTRDFSYEQYF
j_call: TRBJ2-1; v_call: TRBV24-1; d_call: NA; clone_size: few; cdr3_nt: TGTGCCACCAGTGTTTCGGGTAATGAGCAGTTCTTC; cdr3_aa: CATSVSGNEQFF
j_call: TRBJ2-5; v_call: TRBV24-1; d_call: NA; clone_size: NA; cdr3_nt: TGTGCCACCAGTGACGTGGTGGGAACCGAAGAGACCCAGTACTTC; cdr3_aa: CATSDVVGTEETQYF
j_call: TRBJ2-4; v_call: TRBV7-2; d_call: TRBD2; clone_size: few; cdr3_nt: TGTGCCAGCAGCTTAGGACTAGCGGGAGGGCCCAACATTCAGTACTTC; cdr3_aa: CASSLGLAGGPNIQYF
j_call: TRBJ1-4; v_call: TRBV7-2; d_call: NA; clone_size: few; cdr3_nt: TGTGCCAGCAGCCGCACTGCGTTAAATGAAAAACTGTTTTTT; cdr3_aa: CASSRTALNEKLFF
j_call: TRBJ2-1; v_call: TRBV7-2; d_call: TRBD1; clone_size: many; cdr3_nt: TGTGCCAGCAGCTTAACAGGGGACTCCTACAATGAGCAGTTCTTC; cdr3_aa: CASSLTGDSYNEQFF
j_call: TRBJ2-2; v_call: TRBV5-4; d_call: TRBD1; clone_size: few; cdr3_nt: TGTGCCAGCAGCTCTAACAGGGGCGGCGGGGAGCTGTTTTTT; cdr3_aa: CASSSNRGGGELFF
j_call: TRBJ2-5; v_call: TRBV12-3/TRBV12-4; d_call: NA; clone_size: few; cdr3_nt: TGTGCCAGCAGTTTGGGCTTTCAAGAGACCCAGTACTTC; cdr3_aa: CASSLGFQETQYF
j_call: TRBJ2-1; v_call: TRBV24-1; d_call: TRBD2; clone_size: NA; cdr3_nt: TGTGCCACCAGTGATTTCGGCCTAGCGGGTTACAATGAGCAGTTCTTC; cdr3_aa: CATSDFGLAGYNEQFF
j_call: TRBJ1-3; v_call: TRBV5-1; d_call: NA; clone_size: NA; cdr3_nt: TGCGCCTCCAACCCCCCCGGGTCTGGAAACACCATATATTTT; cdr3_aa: CASNPPGSGNTIYF
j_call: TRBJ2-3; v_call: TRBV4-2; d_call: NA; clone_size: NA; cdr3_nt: TGTGCCAGCAGCACCCGGGGGTCTGGCACAGATACGCAGTATTTT; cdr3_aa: CASSTRGSGTDTQYF
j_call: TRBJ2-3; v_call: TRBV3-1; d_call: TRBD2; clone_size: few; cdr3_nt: TGTGCCAGCAGCCTACCCGGGACGGGGGGGAGCACAGATACGCAGTATTTT; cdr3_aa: CASSLPGTGGSTDTQYF
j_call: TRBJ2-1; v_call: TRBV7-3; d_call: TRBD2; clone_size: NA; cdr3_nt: TGTGCCAGCAGCTTAAGTAGCGGGAGTTTCTGGAATGAGCAGTTCTTC; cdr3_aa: CASSLSSGSFWNEQFF
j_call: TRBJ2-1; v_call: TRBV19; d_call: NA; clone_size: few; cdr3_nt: TGTGCCAGTACTTGGGCAGGGAGGAATGAGCAGTTCTTC; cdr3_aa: CASTWAGRNEQFF
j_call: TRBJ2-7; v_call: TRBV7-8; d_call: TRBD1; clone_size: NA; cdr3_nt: TGTGCCAGCAGCACGGACAGGGGCTCCTACGAGCAGTACTTC; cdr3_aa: CASSTDRGSYEQYF
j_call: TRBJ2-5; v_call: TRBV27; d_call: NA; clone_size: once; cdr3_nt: TGTGCCAGCAGTTTAACAGGGTGGGAGACCCAGTACTTC; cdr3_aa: CASSLTGWETQYF
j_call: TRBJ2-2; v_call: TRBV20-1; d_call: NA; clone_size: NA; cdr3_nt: TGCAGTGCTAGCTGGACAGTTCCCACCGGGGAGCTGTTTTTT; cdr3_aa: CSASWTVPTGELFF
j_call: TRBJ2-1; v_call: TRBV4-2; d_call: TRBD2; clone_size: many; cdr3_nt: TGTGCCAGCAGCCAAGAGCGGGGGGGCTTCAATGAGCAGTTCTTC; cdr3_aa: CASSQERGGFNEQFF
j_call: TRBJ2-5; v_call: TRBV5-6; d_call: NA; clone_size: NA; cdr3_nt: TGTGCCAGCAGGCAGACCACGGCTCATCAAGAGACCCAGTACTTC; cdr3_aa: CASRQTTAHQETQYF
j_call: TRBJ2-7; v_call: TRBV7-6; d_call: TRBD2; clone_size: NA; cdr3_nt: TGTGCCAGCAGCGTCGGGACTAGCGGGGCTGGCAAAGACGAGCAGTACTTC; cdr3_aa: CASSVGTSGAGKDEQYF
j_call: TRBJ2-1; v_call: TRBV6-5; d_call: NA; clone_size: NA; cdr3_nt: TGTGCCAGCATGCTGGGCGGGCTCTCCTACAATGAGCAGTTCTTC; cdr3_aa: CASMLGGLSYNEQFF
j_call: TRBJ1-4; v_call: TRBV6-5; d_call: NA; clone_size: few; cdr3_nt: TGTGCCAGCAGTCTCTCAGCAACTAATGAAAAACTGTTTTTT; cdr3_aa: CASSLSATNEKLFF
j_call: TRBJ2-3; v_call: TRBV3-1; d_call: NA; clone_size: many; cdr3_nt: TGTGCCAGCAGCCAAGTCGGGGGTCGGGTGGATACGCAGTATTTT; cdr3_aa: CASSQVGGRVDTQYF
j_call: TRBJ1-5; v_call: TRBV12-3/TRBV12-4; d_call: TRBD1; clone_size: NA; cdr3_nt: TGTGCCAGCTGTCGGGACAGGGCAAATCAGCCCCAGCATTTT; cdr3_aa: CASCRDRANQPQHF
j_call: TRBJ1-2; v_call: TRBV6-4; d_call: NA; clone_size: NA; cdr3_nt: TGTGCCAGCAGTGTGGACCCTCGTACTAACTATGGCTACACCTTC; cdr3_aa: CASSVDPRTNYGYTF
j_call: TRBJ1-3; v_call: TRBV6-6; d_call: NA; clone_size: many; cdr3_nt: TGTGCCAGCAGCCTGGGCCAGGGCAGCTCTGGAAACACCATATATTTT; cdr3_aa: CASSLGQGSSGNTIYF
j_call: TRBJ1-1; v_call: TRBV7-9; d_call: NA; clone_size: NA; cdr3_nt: TGTGCCAGCAGCACGGGGGGGTTATCCGGAGCTTTCTTT; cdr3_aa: CASSTGGLSGAFF
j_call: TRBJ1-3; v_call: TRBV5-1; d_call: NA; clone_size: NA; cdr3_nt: TGCGCCAGCGGCTATGATGGGAGAAGCTCTGGAAACACCATATATTTT; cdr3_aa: CASGYDGRSSGNTIYF
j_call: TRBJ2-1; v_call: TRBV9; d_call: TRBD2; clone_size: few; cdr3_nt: TGTGCCAGCAGCGTAGGGCGGGGGGTATACAATGAGCAGTTCTTC; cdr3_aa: CASSVGRGVYNEQFF
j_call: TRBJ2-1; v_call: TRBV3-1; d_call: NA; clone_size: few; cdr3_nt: TGTGCCAGCAGCCAAGGGGGGAGCTCCTTCTTC; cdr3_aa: CASSQGGSSFF